This record looks at one T cell receptor beta chain sequence and its context. Its cognate antigen is unknown. Measured with immunoSEQ multiplex PCR; TCRdb has only the in-frame clones, and not every one. The sample shows 1.5 million to 2.5 million clones, about 95% of them seen only once. V lost 3 bases and J lost 4, with 11 bases in between. Germline CDR1 PRHDT, CDR2 FYEKMQ (reference sequence). This CDR3 contains 14 residues. CD45RO-negative CD8 cells positively selected for CCR7 made up the naive population, which excluded terminally differentiated effector memory CD45RA+ cells. This sample was taken from a study of shared clonotypes between healthy human individuals. Study-wide results and limits: Memory subsets generally showed smaller estimated richness than naive subsets did.

The sequence was collected from a man younger than 35 in good health. This chain uses TRBV13 with TRBJ2-3; a weak D match, TRBD1 (5 bases). The specimen was naive CD8+ T cells sorted from blood. CDR3 nucleotide sequence: TGTGCCAGCAGCTTCCGGACAAGGCCAGATACGCAGTATTTT. As protein: CASSFRTRPDTQYF.